This is a list of T cell receptor beta chains from one sample in a study of CD8 T cells in ankylosing spondylitis. TCRdb re-analysed the 5' RACE reads in MiXCR, keeping a single row per CDR3 protein. The sample has under 950,000 distinct CDR3 sequences, under 20% seen once. Sequenced sample: blood, either unsorted or a sorted T cell fraction (not recorded which). The receptors here all came from a male donor with ankylosing spondylitis. CDR3s include the opening cysteine and the closing phenylalanine or tryptophan. The D gene is left open where the match is weak. Size is omitted from some rows. Given values are once, few, many or a class for expanded clones.

TGTGCCAGCAGTTCATCGACAGGGGTAGGCTACGAGCAGTACTTC	CASSSSTGVGYEQYF	TRBD1	few	TRBJ2-7	TRBV6-5
TGTGCCAGCAGTCATAACAGGGGGGATGGCTATGGCTACACCTTC	CASSHNRGDGYGYTF	TRBD1	NA	TRBJ1-2	TRBV12-3/TRBV12-4
TGTGCCTGGAGTGTAGGACCCTGGGAGGATACGCAGTATTTT	CAWSVGPWEDTQYF	NA	few	TRBJ2-3	TRBV30
TGTGCCAGCAGTTCCCCCGGACTAGCGGGAGGATGGGGCACAGATACGCAGTATTTT	CASSSPGLAGGWGTDTQYF	TRBD2	few	TRBJ2-3	TRBV28
TGTGCCAGCAGCTCAAGGACAGGGGGGGCCTATGGCTACACCTTC	CASSSRTGGAYGYTF	TRBD1	NA	TRBJ1-2	TRBV7-2
TGTGCCAGCAGCCAGGGGACAGGCAACTATGGCTACACCTTC	CASSQGTGNYGYTF	TRBD1	many	TRBJ1-2	TRBV3-1
TGTGCCATCAGGGGGACAGAGTACAATGAGCAGTTCTTC	CAIRGTEYNEQFF	TRBD1	few	TRBJ2-1	TRBV10-3
TGTGCCAGCAGCTTAGTGCCTAGCGGGGAGGCATACGAGCAGTACTTC	CASSLVPSGEAYEQYF	TRBD2	NA	TRBJ2-7	TRBV7-9
TGCGCCAGCAGCCAGGGGGTTCTTCGGGATGAAGCTTTCTTT	CASSQGVLRDEAFF	NA	NA	TRBJ1-1	TRBV4-1
TGTGCCAGCAACCTCTACAATGAGCAGTTCTTC	CASNLYNEQFF	NA	many	TRBJ2-1	TRBV5-6
TGCAGTGCTAGAGGGGAGACAGGGGACACCGGGGAGCTGTTTTTT	CSARGETGDTGELFF	TRBD1	NA	TRBJ2-2	TRBV20-1
TGCGCCAGCAGCCAACCGGACAGGGTCGGCAATGAGCAGTTCTTC	CASSQPDRVGNEQFF	TRBD1	NA	TRBJ2-1	TRBV5-1
TGTGCCAGCAGCATAGGACTGAACATGAACACTGAAGCTTTCTTT	CASSIGLNMNTEAFF	NA	few	TRBJ1-1	TRBV5-6
TGCAGTGCTAGAGCTGGGTACCAAGAGACCCAGTACTTC	CSARAGYQETQYF	NA	many	TRBJ2-5	TRBV20-1
TGCAGTGCTAGAGAGGGTGTCCTAGCGGGGGTATCTGAGCAGTTCTTC	CSAREGVLAGVSEQFF	TRBD2	few	TRBJ2-1	TRBV20-1
TGTGCCAGCAGTGAACGGGGGCGTGAAACCGGGGAGCTGTTTTTT	CASSERGRETGELFF	NA	few	TRBJ2-2	TRBV25-1
TGCAGTGCTTACGACAGAGATACGCAGTATTTT	CSAYDRDTQYF	NA	few	TRBJ2-3	TRBV20-1
TGTGCCAGCAGCCCCGGGGGAGGCGTTGAGCAGTTCTTC	CASSPGGGVEQFF	NA	NA	TRBJ2-1	TRBV6-1
TGTGCCAGCAGCTTATGGGGGGCGTCAGATACGCAGTATTTT	CASSLWGASDTQYF	NA	NA	TRBJ2-3	TRBV12-3/TRBV12-4
TGTGCCAGCAGTGAAGCTTCGGCACTTCCCCCGGAGACCCAGTACTTC	CASSEASALPPETQYF	NA	NA	TRBJ2-5	TRBV2
TGTGCCATCAATGCCAGGGCCACGGGCCGTCCCGACGGCGAGCAGTACTTC	CAINARATGRPDGEQYF	NA	NA	TRBJ2-7	TRBV10-3
TGCGCCAGCAGCTTTGGGACAGCCTTTGGGGCCAACGTCCTGACTTTC	CASSFGTAFGANVLTF	TRBD1	NA	TRBJ2-6	TRBV5-1
TGTGCCAGTAGTAGTCCCCTTCGGGGGCGCTCCTACAATGAGCAGTTCTTC	CASSSPLRGRSYNEQFF	NA	NA	TRBJ2-1	TRBV19
TGCGCCAGCAGCCCGGGACACGACACCGGGGAGCTGTTTTTT	CASSPGHDTGELFF	NA	NA	TRBJ2-2	TRBV5-1
TGTGCCAGCAGCTTAACCGGCAGGGTGGCCTACAATGAGCAGTTCTTC	CASSLTGRVAYNEQFF	NA	few	TRBJ2-1	TRBV7-3
TGCAGCGCCCTCGGATCGGGCCCCTACGAGCAGTACTTC	CSALGSGPYEQYF	NA	NA	TRBJ2-7	TRBV29-1
TGTGCCAGCTCTAACAACGCCTACGAGCAGTACTTC	CASSNNAYEQYF	NA	few	TRBJ2-7	TRBV28
TGTGCCAGCAGCTTAAACAGGCGAGGCATGACAGATACGCAGTATTTT	CASSLNRRGMTDTQYF	NA	few	TRBJ2-3	TRBV6-5
TGTGCCAGCAGTTTAAATTCCGGGACAGGTTTCAATGAGCAGTTCTTC	CASSLNSGTGFNEQFF	TRBD1	NA	TRBJ2-1	TRBV12-3/TRBV12-4
TGTGCCAGCAGCCAAGTAGGGGCGGCGGAATCCCTCCACTTT	CASSQVGAAESLHF	NA	few	TRBJ1-6	TRBV3-1
TGTGCCAGCAGCTTTTGGGCAGGAGAACAAGAGACCCAGTACTTC	CASSFWAGEQETQYF	NA	NA	TRBJ2-5	TRBV7-9
TGCGCCAGCAGCTTGGGGGCTCAGGGCACTGAAGCTTTCTTT	CASSLGAQGTEAFF	NA	NA	TRBJ1-1	TRBV5-1
TGCAGTGCCCAGAAGTATAGCAATCAGCCCCAGCATTTT	CSAQKYSNQPQHF	NA	NA	TRBJ1-5	TRBV20-1
TGTGCCAGCAGCACGGGACTCAAACGCTACACCTTC	CASSTGLKRYTF	NA	few	TRBJ1-2	TRBV12-3/TRBV12-4
TGTGCCAGCAGCCCCCTGGGGGCAGGAGGAGAGACCCAGTACTTC	CASSPLGAGGETQYF	NA	few	TRBJ2-5	TRBV4-2
TGTGCCAGCAGCGTAGGGGGCGCGAGTGGCTACACCTTC	CASSVGGASGYTF	TRBD1	NA	TRBJ1-2	TRBV7-9
TGCGCCAGCACGGACAGGGAAGACAATGAGCAGTTCTTC	CASTDREDNEQFF	TRBD1	NA	TRBJ2-1	TRBV5-1
TGTGCCAGCAGCTTAGAGGCAGCGGGTAGCAATCAGCCCCAGCATTTT	CASSLEAAGSNQPQHF	NA	few	TRBJ1-5	TRBV7-2
TGTGCCAGCAGCCACCCGTCGGGGGGAGGAGGTAAAGGAGCCAAAAACATTCAGTACTTC	CASSHPSGGGGKGAKNIQYF	TRBD2	NA	TRBJ2-4	TRBV11-1
TGTGCCAGCAAATCTGCGGGGGGTGAGCAGTTCTTC	CASKSAGGEQFF	TRBD2	NA	TRBJ2-1	TRBV11-1
TGTGCCAGCAGCTTCTCCTATGAGCCCCAGCATTTT	CASSFSYEPQHF	NA	few	TRBJ1-5	TRBV7-2
TGCAGTGCTATAGCGGGAGGGAACTACGAGCAGTACTTC	CSAIAGGNYEQYF	TRBD2	NA	TRBJ2-7	TRBV20-1
TGTGCCAGCAGCTACCAGGGGGCGGACGAGCAGTACTTC	CASSYQGADEQYF	TRBD1	few	TRBJ2-7	TRBV6-6
TGTGCCAGCAGCCCCGACACGGGGGTCGGCGGAAGTGAAAAACTGTTTTTT	CASSPDTGVGGSEKLFF	NA	few	TRBJ1-4	TRBV2
TGTGCCAGCAGTTTATACGGACGGTCCTACGAGCAGTACTTC	CASSLYGRSYEQYF	NA	NA	TRBJ2-7	TRBV12-3/TRBV12-4
TGTGCCAGCAGCTTAGTTGGCAGACATGCAACTAATGAAAAACTGTTTTTT	CASSLVGRHATNEKLFF	NA	few	TRBJ1-4	TRBV7-2
TGCAGCGCGGCGACTAGCCCGAACACCGGGGAGCTGTTTTTT	CSAATSPNTGELFF	TRBD2	few	TRBJ2-2	TRBV29-1
TGTGCCAGCAGTTTAGGGCGTTGGGGCAATGAGCAGTTCTTC	CASSLGRWGNEQFF	NA	few	TRBJ2-1	TRBV12-3/TRBV12-4
TGTGCCAGCATCACGACCTTTTACGAGCAGTACTTC	CASITTFYEQYF	NA	NA	TRBJ2-7	TRBV21-1
TGTGCCACCAGCAGAGATGGGCCCGGACTGGGGCCCTCGAGCTCCTACAATGAGCAGTTCTTC	CATSRDGPGLGPSSSYNEQFF	NA	NA	TRBJ2-1	TRBV15